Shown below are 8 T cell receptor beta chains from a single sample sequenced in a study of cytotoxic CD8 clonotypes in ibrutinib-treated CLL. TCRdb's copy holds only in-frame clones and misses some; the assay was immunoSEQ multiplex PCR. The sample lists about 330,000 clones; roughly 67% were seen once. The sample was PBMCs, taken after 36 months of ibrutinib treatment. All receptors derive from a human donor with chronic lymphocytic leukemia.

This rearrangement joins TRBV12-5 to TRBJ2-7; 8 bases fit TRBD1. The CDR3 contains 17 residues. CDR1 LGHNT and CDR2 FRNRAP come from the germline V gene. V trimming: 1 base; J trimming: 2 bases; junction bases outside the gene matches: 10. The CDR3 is CASGLGATGALPYEQYF. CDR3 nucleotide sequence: TGTGCTAGTGGTTTGGGAGCGACAGGGGCACTTCCCTACGAGCAGTACTTC. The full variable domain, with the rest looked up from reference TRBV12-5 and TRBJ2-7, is DARVTQTPRHKVTEMGQEVTMRCQPILGHNTVFWYRQTMMQGLELLAYFRNRAPLDDSGMPKDRFSAEMPDATLATLKIQPSEPRDSAVYFCASGLGATGALPYEQYFGPGTRLTVT.

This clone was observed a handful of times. The CDR3 bases are TGTGCCAGCAGCCAAGTGGCCCTCGAAAGCAATCAGCCCCAGCATTTT. Amino acid sequence: CASSQVALESNQPQHF. The chain recombines TRBV4-2 with TRBJ1-5; D not certain. Trimming cost V 1 base and J 1 base, with 11 bases left between them. Germline V gives CDR1 LGHNA, CDR2 YNFKEQ. This CDR3 is 16 amino acids long.

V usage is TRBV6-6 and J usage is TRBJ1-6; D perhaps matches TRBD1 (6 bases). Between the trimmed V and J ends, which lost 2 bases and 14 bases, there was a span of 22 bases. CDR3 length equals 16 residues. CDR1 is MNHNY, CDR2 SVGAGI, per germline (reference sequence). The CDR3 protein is CASSYQLFRGAPTLHF. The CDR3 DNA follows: TGTGCCAGCAGTTACCAACTTTTTCGGGGGGCCCCGACCCTCCACTTT.

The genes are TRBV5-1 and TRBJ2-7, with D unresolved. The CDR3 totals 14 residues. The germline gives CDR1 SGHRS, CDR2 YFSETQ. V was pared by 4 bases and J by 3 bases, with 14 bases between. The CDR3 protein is CASSVDHPFYEQYF. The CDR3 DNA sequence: TGCGCCAGCAGCGTGGATCACCCATTCTACGAGCAGTACTTC.

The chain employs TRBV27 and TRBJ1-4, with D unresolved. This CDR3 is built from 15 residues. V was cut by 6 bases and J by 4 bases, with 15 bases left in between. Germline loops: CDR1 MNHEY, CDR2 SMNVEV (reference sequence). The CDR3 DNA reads TGTGCCAGCAGCCAACAAGGCGGGGTTAATGAAAAACTGTTTTTT. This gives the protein CASSQQGGVNEKLFF.

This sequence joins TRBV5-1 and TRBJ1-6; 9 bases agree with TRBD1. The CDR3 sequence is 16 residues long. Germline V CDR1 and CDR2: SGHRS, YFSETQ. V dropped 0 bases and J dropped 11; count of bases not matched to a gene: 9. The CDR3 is CASSLAGTGSPAPLHF. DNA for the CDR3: TGCGCCAGCAGCTTGGCCGGGACAGGGAGCCCGGCACCCCTCCACTTT. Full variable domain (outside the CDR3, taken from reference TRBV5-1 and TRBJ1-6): KAGVTQTPRYLIKTRGQQVTLSCSPISGHRSVSWYQQTPGQGLQFLFEYFSETQRNKGNFPGRFSGRQFSNSRSEMNVSTLELGDSALYLCASSLAGTGSPAPLHFGNGTRLTVT.

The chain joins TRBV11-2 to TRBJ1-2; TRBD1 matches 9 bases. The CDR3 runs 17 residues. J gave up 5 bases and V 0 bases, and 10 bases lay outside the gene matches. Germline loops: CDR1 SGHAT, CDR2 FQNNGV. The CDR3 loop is CASSLEWTGDDPYGYTF. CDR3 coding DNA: TGTGCCAGCAGCTTAGAATGGACAGGGGACGATCCTTATGGCTACACCTTC.

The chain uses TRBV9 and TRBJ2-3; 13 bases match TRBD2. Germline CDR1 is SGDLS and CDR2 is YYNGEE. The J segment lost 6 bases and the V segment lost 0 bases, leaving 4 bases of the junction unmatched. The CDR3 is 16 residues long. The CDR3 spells CASSVGLAGGSDTQYF. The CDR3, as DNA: TGTGCCAGCAGCGTAGGACTAGCGGGGGGTTCGGATACGCAGTATTTT. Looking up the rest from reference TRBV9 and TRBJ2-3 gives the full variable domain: DSGVTQTPKHLITATGQRVTLRCSPRSGDLSVYWYQQSLDQGLQFLIQYYNGEERAKGNILERFSAQQFPDLHSELNLSSLELGDSALYFCASSVGLAGGSDTQYFGPGTRLTVL.